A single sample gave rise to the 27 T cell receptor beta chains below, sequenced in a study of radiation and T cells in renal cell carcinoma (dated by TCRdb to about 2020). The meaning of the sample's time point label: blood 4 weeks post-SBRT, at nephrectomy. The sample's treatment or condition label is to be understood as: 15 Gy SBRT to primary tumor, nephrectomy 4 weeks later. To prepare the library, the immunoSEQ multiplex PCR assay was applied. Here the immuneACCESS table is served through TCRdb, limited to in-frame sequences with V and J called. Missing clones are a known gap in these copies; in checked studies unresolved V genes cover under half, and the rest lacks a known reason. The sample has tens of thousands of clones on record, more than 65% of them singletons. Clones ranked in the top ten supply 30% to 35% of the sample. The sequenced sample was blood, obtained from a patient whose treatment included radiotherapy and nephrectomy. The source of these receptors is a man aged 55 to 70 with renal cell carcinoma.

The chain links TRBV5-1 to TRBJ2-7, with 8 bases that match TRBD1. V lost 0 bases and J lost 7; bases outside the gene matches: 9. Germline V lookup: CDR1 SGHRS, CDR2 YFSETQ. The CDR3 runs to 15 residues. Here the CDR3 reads CASSLGAGGPDEQYF. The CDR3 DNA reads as TGCGCCAGCAGCTTGGGGGCAGGGGGCCCGGATGAGCAGTACTTC.

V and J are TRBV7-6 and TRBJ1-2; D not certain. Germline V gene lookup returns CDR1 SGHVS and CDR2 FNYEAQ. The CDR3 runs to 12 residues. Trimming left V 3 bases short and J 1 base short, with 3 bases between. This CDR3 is CASSFSNYGYTF. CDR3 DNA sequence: TGTGCCAGCAGCTTCAGTAACTATGGCTACACCTTC.

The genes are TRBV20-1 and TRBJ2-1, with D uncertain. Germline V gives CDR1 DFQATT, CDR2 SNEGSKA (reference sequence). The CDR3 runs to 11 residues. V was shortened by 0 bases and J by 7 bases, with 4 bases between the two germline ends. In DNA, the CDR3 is TGCAGTGCTAGAGATAGGAATGAGCAGTTCTTC. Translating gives CSARDRNEQFF.

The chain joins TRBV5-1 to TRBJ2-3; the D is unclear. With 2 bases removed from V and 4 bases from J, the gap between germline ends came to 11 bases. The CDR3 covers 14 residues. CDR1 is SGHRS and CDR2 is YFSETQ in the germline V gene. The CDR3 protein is CASSFFNRPDTQYF. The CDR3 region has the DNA TGCGCCAGCAGCTTTTTTAATCGCCCAGATACGCAGTATTTT.

DNA for the CDR3: TGTGCCAGCAGCTTAGCCCTAGCGCAGAACACCGGGGAGCTGTTTTTT. Translated: CASSLALAQNTGELFF. The chain couples TRBV13 to TRBJ2-2; tentatively, D is TRBD2 (6 bases). This CDR3 contains 16 residues. From germline, CDR1 is PRHDT and CDR2 FYEKMQ (reference sequence). The V and J ends lost 1 base and 1 base respectively, with 10 bases between them. Full variable domain (remainder filled in from reference TRBV13 and TRBJ2-2): AAGVIQSPRHLIKEKRETATLKCYPIPRHDTVYWYQQGPGQDPQFLISFYEKMQSDKGSIPDRFSAQQFSDYHSELNMSSLELGDSALYFCASSLALAQNTGELFFGEGSRLTVL.

As DNA, the CDR3 is TGTGCCAGTAGTATTCTGACAACGAACACCGGGGAGCTGTTTTTT. Amino acid sequence: CASSILTTNTGELFF. The chain carries TRBV19 and TRBJ2-2; D gene ambiguous. This CDR3 is built from 15 residues. CDR1 is LNHDA, CDR2 SQIVND, per germline (reference sequence). V lost 3 bases and J 0 bases, leaving 8 bases between the germline ends.

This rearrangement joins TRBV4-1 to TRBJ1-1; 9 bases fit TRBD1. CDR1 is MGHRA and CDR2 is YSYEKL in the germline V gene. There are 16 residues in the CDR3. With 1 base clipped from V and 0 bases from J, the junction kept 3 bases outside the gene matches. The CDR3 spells CASSQGTGVLNTEAFF. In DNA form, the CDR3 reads TGCGCCAGCAGCCAAGGGACAGGGGTTTTGAACACTGAAGCTTTCTTT.

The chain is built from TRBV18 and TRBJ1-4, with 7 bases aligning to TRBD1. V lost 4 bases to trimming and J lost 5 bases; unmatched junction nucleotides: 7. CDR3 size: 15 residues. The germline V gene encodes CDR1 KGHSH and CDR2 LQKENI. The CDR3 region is CASSQTGAENEKLFF. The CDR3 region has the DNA TGTGCCAGCTCACAAACAGGGGCCGAAAATGAAAAACTGTTTTTT.

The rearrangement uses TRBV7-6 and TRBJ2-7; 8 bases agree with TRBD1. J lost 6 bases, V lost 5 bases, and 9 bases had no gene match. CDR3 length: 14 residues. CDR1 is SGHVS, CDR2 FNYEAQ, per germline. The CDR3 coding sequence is TGTGCCAGCAGCCAGGACAGGGCCCTGACCGAGCAGTACTTC. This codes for CASSQDRALTEQYF.

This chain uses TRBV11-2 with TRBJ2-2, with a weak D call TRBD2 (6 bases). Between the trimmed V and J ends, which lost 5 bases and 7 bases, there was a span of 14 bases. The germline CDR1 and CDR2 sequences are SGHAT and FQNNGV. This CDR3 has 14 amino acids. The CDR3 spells CASSPRRDGGELFF. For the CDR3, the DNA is TGTGCCAGCAGCCCCCGGCGGGACGGCGGGGAGCTGTTTTTT.

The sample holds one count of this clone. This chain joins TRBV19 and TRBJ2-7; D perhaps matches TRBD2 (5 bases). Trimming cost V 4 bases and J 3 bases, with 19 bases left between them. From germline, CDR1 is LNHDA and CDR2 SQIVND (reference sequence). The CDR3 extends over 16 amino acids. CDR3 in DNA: TGTGCCAGTAGTACTGCGTCCGGGGAAATAAACTACGAGCAGTACTTC. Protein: CASSTASGEINYEQYF.

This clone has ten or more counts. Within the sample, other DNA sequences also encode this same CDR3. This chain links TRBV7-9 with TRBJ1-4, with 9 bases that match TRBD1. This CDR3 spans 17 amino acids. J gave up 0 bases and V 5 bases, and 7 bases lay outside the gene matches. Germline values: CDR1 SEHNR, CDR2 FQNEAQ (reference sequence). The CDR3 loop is CASSPRTGAATNEKLFF. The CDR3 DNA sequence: TGTGCCAGCAGCCCTCGGACAGGGGCTGCAACTAATGAAAAACTGTTTTTT. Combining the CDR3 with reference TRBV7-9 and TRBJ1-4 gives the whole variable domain DTGVSQNPRHKITKRGQNVTFRCDPISEHNRLYWYRQTLGQGPEFLTYFQNEAQLEKSRLLSDRFSAERPKGSFSTLEIQRTEQGDSAMYLCASSPRTGAATNEKLFFGSGTQLSVL.

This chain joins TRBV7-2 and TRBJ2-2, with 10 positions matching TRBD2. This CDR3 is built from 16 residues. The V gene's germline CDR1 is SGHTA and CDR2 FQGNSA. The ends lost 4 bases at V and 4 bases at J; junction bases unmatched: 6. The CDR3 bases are TGTGCCAGCAGCTCAAGCGGGAGGGCAGCCACCGGGGAGCTGTTTTTT. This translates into CASSSSGRAATGELFF. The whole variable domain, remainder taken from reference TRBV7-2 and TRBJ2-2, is GAGVSQSPSNKVTEKGKDVELRCDPISGHTALYWYRQSLGQGLEFLIYFQGNSAPDKSGLPSDRFSAERTGGSVSTLTIQRTQQEDSAVYLCASSSSGRAATGELFFGEGSRLTVL.

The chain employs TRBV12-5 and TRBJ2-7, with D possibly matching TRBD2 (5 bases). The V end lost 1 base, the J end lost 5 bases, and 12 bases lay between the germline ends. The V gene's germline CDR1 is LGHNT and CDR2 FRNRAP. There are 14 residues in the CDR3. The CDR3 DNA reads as TGTGCTAGTGGTTTGGGTTGGGCCGGGGACGAGCAGTACTTC. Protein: CASGLGWAGDEQYF.

The CDR3 DNA reads as TGTGCCAGCAGTTTATATTCGGGTGGACAGCCCCAGCATTTT. The encoded protein is CASSLYSGGQPQHF. V gene TRBV28 combines with J gene TRBJ1-5, with no clear D. V dropped 1 base and J dropped 7 bases, with 11 bases sitting between them. This CDR3 contains 14 residues. Germline lookup yields CDR1 MDHEN and CDR2 SYDVKM.

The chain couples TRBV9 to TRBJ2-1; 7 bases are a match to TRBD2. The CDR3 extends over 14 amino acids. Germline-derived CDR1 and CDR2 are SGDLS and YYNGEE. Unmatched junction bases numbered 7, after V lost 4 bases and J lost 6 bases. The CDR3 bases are TGTGCCAGCAGCCCCGGGACTAACCTCAATGAGCAGTTCTTC. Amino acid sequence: CASSPGTNLNEQFF.

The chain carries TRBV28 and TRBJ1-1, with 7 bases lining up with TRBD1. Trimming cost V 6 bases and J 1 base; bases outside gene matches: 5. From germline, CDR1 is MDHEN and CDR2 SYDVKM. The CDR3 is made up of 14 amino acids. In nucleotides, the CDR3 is TGTGCCAGCAGATCGGGACAGAGGAACACTGAAGCTTTCTTT. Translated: CASRSGQRNTEAFF.

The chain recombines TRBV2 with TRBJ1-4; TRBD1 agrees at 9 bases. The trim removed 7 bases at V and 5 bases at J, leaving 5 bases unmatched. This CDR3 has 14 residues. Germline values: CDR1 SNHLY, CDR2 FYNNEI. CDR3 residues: CASIPGTGNEKLFF. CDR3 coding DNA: TGTGCCAGCATCCCCGGGACAGGGAATGAAAAACTGTTTTTT.

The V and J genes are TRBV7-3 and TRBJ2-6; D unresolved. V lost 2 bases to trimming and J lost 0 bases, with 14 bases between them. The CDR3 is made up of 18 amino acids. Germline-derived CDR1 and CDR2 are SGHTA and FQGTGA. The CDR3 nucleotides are TGTGCCAGCAGCTTAGCGACTCCGATAAACTCTGGGGCCAACGTCCTGACTTTC. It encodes CASSLATPINSGANVLTF.

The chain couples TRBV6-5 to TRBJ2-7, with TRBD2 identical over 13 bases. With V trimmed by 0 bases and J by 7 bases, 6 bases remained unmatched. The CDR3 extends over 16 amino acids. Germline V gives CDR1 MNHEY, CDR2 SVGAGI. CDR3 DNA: TGTGCCAGCAGTTACTCTTGGACTAGCGGGAGCGGTGAGCAGTACTTC. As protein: CASSYSWTSGSGEQYF.

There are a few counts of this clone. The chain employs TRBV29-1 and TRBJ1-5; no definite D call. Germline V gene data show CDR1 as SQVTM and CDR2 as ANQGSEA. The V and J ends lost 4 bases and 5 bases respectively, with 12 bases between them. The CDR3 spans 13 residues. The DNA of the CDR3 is TGCAGCGTTGCCTACGACATGTATCAGCCCCAGCATTTT. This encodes CSVAYDMYQPQHF.

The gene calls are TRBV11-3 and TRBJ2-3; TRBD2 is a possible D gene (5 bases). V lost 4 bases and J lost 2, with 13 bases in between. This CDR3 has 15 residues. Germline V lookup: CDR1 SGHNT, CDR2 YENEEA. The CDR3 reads CASSSKEVNTDTQYF. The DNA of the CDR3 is TGTGCCAGCAGCTCGAAGGAGGTTAACACAGATACGCAGTATTTT.

This CDR3 is CSATTSGDSYEQYF. The CDR3 DNA is TGCAGCGCGACAACTAGCGGGGATTCCTACGAGCAGTACTTC. The chain employs TRBV29-1 and TRBJ2-7; 10 bases align to TRBD2. After removal of 7 bases from V and 1 base from J, the junction contained 7 bases not matched to a gene. Germline lookup yields CDR1 SQVTM and CDR2 ANQGSEA. The CDR3 covers 14 residues.

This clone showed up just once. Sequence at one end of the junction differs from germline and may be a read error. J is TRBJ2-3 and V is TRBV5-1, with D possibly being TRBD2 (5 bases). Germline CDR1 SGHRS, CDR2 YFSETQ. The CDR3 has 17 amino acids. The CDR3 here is CASSLAGGAASTDTQYF. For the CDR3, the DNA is TGCGCCAGCAGTTTGGCGGGTGGAGCGGCGAGCACAGATACGCAGTATTTT. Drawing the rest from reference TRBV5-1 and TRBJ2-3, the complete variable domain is KAGVTQTPRYLIKTRGQQVTLSCSPISGHRSVSWYQQTPGQGLQFLFEYFSETQRNKGNFPGRFSGRQFSNSRSEMNVSTLELGDSALYLCASSLAGGAASTDTQYFGPGTRLTVL.

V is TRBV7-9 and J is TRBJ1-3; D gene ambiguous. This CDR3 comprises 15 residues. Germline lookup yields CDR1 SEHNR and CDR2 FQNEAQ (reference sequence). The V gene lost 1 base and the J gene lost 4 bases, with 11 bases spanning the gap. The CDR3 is CASSLGPLGGNTIYF. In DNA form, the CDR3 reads TGTGCCAGCAGCTTAGGACCCTTGGGGGGAAACACCATATATTTT.

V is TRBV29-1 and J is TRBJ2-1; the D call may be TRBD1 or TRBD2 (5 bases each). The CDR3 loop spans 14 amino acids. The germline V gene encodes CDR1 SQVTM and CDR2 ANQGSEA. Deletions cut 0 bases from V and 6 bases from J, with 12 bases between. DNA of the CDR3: TGCAGCGTTGAAGATACCGGGACCACCAATGAGCAGTTCTTC. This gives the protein CSVEDTGTTNEQFF.

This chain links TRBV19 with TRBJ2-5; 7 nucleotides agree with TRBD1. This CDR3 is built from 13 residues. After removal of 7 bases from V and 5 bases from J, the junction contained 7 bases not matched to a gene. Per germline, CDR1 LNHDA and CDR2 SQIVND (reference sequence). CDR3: CASTSTGFETQYF. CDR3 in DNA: TGTGCCAGTACCTCGACAGGGTTCGAGACCCAGTACTTC.